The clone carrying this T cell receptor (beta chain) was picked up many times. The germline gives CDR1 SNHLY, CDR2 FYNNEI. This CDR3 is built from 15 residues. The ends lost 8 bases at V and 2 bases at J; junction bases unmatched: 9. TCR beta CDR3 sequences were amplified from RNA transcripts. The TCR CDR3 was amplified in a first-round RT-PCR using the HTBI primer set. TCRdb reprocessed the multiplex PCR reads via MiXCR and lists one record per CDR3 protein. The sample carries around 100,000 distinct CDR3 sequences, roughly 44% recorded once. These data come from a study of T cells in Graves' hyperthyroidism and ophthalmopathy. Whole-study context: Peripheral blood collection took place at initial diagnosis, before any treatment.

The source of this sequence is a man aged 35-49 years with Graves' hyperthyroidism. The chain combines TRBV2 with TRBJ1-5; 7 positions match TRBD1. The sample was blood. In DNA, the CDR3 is TGTGCCAGCGGGAAACAGGGGATCGGCAATCAGCCCCAGCATTTT. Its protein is CASGKQGIGNQPQHF.